Each of the 10 T cell receptor beta chains below was sequenced from the same sample in a study of shared clonotypes between healthy human individuals. Sequenced by immunoSEQ multiplex PCR; TCRdb stores in-frame clones only, minus some. In the table there are around 2.3 million clones, 90% to 97% of which are singletons. Sample: naive CD4+ T cells sorted from blood. Subset given: CD45RA+ positively selected. The receptors derive from a man between 18 and 29 years old in good health.

The chain combines TRBV7-2 with TRBJ2-7, with 8 bases aligning to TRBD2. V lost 5 bases to trimming and J lost 2 bases; unmatched junction nucleotides: 8. The V gene's germline CDR1 is SGHTA and CDR2 FQGNSA. CDR3 length equals 15 residues. This CDR3 is CASSPIAGPPYEQYF. The CDR3 DNA is TGTGCCAGCAGCCCGATAGCGGGGCCTCCCTACGAGCAGTACTTC.

This rearrangement joins TRBV2 to TRBJ2-5; maybe TRBD2 (6 bases). V shed 7 bases and J shed 5 bases, with 17 bases lying between them. The CDR3 is 14 residues long. Germline assignment: CDR1 SNHLY and CDR2 FYNNEI. The CDR3: CASNPGAGGETQYF. Written as DNA, the CDR3 is TGTGCCAGCAACCCCGGGGCCGGAGGGGAGACCCAGTACTTC.

The chain recombines TRBV10-1 with TRBJ2-1, with a weak D call TRBD2 (6 bases). CDR3 length equals 15 residues. Trimming pared 4 bases from V and 8 bases from J, leaving 18 bases between. Germline V gene data show CDR1 as WNHNN and CDR2 as SYGVQD (reference sequence). The CDR3 protein is CASSGGSTRGDEQFF. CDR3 in DNA: TGCGCCAGCAGTGGAGGGTCGACTAGAGGGGATGAGCAGTTCTTC.

The chain is built from TRBV9 and TRBJ2-7; D is perhaps TRBD2 (5 bases). Per the germline V gene, CDR1 is SGDLS and CDR2 is YYNGEE. The CDR3 totals 14 residues. The V end lost 1 base, the J end lost 0 bases, and 8 bases lay between the germline ends. CDR3 in amino acids: CASSVIASSYEQYF. Here the CDR3 DNA reads TGTGCCAGCAGCGTAATAGCGAGCTCCTACGAGCAGTACTTC.

The chain links TRBV5-1 to TRBJ2-2; possibly TRBD1 or TRBD2 for D (5 bases each). Germline V CDR1 and CDR2: SGHRS, YFSETQ. V was trimmed by 4 bases and J by 4 bases, leaving 14 bases between them. The CDR3 spans 15 residues. The CDR3 region is CASSEGPIPTGELFF. DNA of the CDR3: TGCGCCAGCAGCGAGGGACCGATCCCCACCGGGGAGCTGTTTTTT.

J is TRBJ1-2 and V is TRBV6-1; 8 nucleotides match TRBD1. The CDR3 loop spans 15 amino acids. J lost 4 bases, V lost 4 bases, and 8 bases had no gene match. Germline V gene data show CDR1 as MNHNS and CDR2 as SASEGT. This CDR3 is CASSGRQGLVYGYTF. The CDR3 region has the DNA TGTGCCAGCAGTGGGCGACAGGGGCTGGTCTATGGCTACACCTTC.

The chain is built from TRBV9 and TRBJ1-2; no clear D gene. Germline lookup yields CDR1 SGDLS and CDR2 YYNGEE. With 3 bases removed from V and 4 bases from J, the gap between germline ends came to 13 bases. This CDR3 has 14 amino acids. Here the CDR3 reads CASSGVTLPYGYTF. For the CDR3, the DNA is TGTGCCAGCAGCGGAGTAACGCTCCCCTATGGCTACACCTTC.

The V and J genes are TRBV6-6 and TRBJ2-2, with a weak D call TRBD2 (6 bases). Looked up from germline, CDR1 is MNHNY and CDR2 is SVGAGI (reference sequence). V lost 2 bases and J 1 base, leaving 11 bases between the germline ends. This CDR3 comprises 16 residues. CDR3 sequence: CASSYARDLNTGELFF. CDR3 in DNA: TGTGCCAGCAGTTACGCGCGGGATTTGAACACCGGGGAGCTGTTTTTT.

The chain has TRBV9 and TRBJ1-6; D is ambiguous. CDR1 SGDLS and CDR2 YYNGEE come from the germline V gene. V shed 5 bases and J shed 4 bases, with 10 bases lying between them. The CDR3 has 14 residues. In DNA, the CDR3 is TGTGCCAGCAGATACGATTTGTATAATTCACCCCTCCACTTT. Encoded protein: CASRYDLYNSPLHF.

The chain uses TRBV6-1 and TRBJ2-1, with D unclear. V lost 3 bases, J lost 6 bases, and 3 bases lay in between. The length of the CDR3 is 11 residues. Germline assignment: CDR1 MNHNS and CDR2 SASEGT. This CDR3 reads CASSDLNEQFF. The CDR3 coding sequence is TGTGCCAGCAGTGACCTCAATGAGCAGTTCTTC.